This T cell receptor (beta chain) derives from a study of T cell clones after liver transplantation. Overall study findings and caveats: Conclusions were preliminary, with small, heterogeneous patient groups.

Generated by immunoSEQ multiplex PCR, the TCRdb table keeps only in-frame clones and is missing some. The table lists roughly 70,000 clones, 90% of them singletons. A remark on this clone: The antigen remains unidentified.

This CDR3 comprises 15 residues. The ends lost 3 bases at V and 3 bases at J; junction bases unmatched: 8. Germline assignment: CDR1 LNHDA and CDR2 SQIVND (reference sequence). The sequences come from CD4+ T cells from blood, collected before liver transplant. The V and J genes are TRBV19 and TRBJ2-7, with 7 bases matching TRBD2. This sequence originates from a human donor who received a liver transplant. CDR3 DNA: TGTGCCAGTAGTATTTCCCGGGAGGCCGGCTACGAGCAGTACTTC. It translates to CASSISREAGYEQYF.